The source of this TCR beta chain is a study of cytomegalovirus exposure and HLA in healthy donors. This PCR relied on a set of 60 Vbeta primers and 13 Jbeta primers. Profiled with immunoSEQ multiplex PCR; TCRdb holds only in-frame clones, not every one. The sample yields fewer than 250,000 clones, around 78% seen once. The germline V gene has CDR1 MNHEY and CDR2 SMNVEV (reference sequence). The germline V and J ends were trimmed by 6 bases and 0 bases, with 12 bases remaining between them. The CDR3 totals 14 residues. The sample was PBMCs. V gene TRBV27 combines with J gene TRBJ2-7, with D unresolved. This receptor was taken from a woman aged 25-40 years in good health and CMV-seropositive. This CDR3 is CASRPVESSYEQYF. The DNA for the CDR3 is TGTGCCAGCAGACCTGTTGAGAGCTCCTACGAGCAGTACTTC.